This T cell receptor beta chain stems from a study of blood T cell repertoires in COVID-19. Study in general: Sites across the United States, Italy and Spain contributed samples from acute and convalescent COVID-19. T cells, B-cell-depleted T cells, or PBMCs supplied cDNA or gDNA.

The protocol was immunoSEQ multiplex PCR, while the TCRdb copy is restricted to in-frame clones and leaves out a portion. The profile shows under 85,000 clones, about 89% of them singletons. The CDR3 covers 13 residues. Losses at the gene ends were 6 bases for V and 5 bases for J; bases not matched to a gene: 3. Per germline, CDR1 SNHLY and CDR2 FYNNEI. The rearrangement uses TRBV2 and TRBJ2-7; TRBD1 aligns across 11 bases. This TCR came from a man aged 65 to 85 with active or convalescent COVID-19. The sample comprised peripheral blood. Here the CDR3 reads CASRGTGGNEQYF. CDR3 nucleotides: TGTGCCAGCAGGGGGACAGGGGGAAACGAGCAGTACTTC.